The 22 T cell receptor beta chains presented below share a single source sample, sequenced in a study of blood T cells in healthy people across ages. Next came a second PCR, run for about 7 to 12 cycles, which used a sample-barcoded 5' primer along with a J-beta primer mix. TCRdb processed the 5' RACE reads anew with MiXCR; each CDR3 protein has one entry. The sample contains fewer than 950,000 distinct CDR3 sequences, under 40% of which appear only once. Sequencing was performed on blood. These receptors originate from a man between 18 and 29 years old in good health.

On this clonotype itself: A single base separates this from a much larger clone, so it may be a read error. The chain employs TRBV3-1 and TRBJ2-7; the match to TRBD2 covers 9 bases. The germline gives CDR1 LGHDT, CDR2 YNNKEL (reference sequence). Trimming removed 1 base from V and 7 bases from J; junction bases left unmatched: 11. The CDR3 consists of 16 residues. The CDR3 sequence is CASSQALLAGRNEQYF. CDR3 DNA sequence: TGTGCCAGCAGCCAAGCCCTACTAGCGGGCCGCAATGAGCAGTACTTC.

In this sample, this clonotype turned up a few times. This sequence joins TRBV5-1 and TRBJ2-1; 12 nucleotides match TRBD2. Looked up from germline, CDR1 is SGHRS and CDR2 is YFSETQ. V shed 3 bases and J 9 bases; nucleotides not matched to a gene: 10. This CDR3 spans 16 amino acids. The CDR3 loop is CASSSTSGGGAGEQFF. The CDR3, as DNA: TGCGCCAGCAGCTCGACTAGCGGGGGTGGGGCAGGTGAGCAGTTCTTC.

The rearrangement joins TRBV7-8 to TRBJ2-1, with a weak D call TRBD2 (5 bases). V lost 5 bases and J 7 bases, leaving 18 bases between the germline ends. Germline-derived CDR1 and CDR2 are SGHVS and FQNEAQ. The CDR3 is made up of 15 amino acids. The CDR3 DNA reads TGTGCCAGCAGCCTTAGAGGGTTTTGGGTGAATGAGCAGTTCTTC. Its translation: CASSLRGFWVNEQFF.

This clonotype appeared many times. CDR3 DNA sequence: TGTGCCAGCAGTTCCCTAAACTCCTACAATGAGCAGTTCTTC. Translated: CASSSLNSYNEQFF. V gene TRBV12-3 or TRBV12-4 combines with J gene TRBJ2-1; D uncertain. This CDR3 contains 14 residues. Trimming pared 4 bases from V and 0 bases from J, leaving 7 bases between.

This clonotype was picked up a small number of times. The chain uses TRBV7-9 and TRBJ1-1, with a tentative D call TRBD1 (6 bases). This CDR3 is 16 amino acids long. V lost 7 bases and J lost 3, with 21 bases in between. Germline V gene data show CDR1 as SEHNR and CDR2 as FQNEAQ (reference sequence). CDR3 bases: TGTGCCAGCACCGTAATCGACCGGGACACAGACACTGAAGCTTTCTTT. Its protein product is CASTVIDRDTDTEAFF.

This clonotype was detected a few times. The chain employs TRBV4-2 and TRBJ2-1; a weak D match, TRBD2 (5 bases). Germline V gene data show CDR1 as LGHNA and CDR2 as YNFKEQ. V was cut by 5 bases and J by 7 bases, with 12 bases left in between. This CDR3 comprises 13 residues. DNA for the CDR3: TGTGCCAGCAGCTTACGATCGGGAAATGAGCAGTTCTTC. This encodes CASSLRSGNEQFF.

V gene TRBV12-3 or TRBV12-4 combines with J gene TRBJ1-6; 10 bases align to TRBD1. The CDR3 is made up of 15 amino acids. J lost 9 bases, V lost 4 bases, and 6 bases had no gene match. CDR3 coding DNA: TGTGCCAGCAGTTCATTCCGGGACAGGGGTTCACCCCTCCACTTT. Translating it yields CASSSFRDRGSPLHF.

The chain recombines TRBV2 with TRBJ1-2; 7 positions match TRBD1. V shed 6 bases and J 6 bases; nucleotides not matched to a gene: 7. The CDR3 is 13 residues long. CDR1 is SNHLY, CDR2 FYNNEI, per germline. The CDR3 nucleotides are TGTGCCAGCAGACAGGGGTTTGGCAATGGCTACACCTTC. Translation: CASRQGFGNGYTF.

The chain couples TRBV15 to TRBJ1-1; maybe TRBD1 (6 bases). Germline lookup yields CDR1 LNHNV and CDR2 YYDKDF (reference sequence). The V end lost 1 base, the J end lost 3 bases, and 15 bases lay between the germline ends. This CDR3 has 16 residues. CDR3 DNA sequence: TGTGCCACCAGCAGAGGTTTACAGGGAAAGTACACTGAAGCTTTCTTT. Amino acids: CATSRGLQGKYTEAFF.

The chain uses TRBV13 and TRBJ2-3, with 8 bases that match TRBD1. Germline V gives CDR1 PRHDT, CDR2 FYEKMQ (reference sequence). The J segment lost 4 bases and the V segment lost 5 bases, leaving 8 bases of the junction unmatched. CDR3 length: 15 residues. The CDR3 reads CASSPTGGTADTQYF. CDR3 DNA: TGTGCCAGCAGCCCCACAGGGGGGACTGCAGATACGCAGTATTTT.

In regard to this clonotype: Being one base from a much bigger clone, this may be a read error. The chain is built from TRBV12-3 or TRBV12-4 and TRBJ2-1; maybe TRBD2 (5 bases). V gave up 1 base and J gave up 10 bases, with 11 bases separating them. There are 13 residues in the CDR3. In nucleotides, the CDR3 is TGTGCCAGCAGTTTAGGTCCGAGGAGGGAGCAGTTCTTC. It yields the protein CASSLGPRREQFF.

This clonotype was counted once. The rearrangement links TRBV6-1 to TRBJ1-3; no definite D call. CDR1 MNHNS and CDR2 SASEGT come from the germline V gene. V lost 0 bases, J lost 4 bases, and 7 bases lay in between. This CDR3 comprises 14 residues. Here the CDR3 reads CASSEAVPGNTIYF. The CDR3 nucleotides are TGTGCCAGCAGTGAAGCGGTACCGGGAAACACCATATATTTT.

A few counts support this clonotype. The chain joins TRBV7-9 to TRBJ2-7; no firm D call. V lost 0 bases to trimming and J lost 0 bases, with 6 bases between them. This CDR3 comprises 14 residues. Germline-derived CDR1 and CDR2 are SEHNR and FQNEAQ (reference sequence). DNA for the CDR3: TGTGCCAGCAGCTTAGCGGCCAACTCCTACGAGCAGTACTTC. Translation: CASSLAANSYEQYF. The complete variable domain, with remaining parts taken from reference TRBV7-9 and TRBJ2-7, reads DTGVSQNPRHKITKRGQNVTFRCDPISEHNRLYWYRQTLGQGPEFLTYFQNEAQLEKSRLLSDRFSAERPKGSFSTLEIQRTEQGDSAMYLCASSLAANSYEQYFGPGTRLTVT.

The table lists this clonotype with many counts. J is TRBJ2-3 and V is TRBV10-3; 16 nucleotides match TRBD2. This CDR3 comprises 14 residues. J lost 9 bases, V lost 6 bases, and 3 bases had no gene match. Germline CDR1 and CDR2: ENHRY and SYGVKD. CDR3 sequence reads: CAIRPGLAGGTQYF. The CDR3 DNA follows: TGTGCCATCAGGCCGGGACTAGCGGGAGGGACGCAGTATTTT.

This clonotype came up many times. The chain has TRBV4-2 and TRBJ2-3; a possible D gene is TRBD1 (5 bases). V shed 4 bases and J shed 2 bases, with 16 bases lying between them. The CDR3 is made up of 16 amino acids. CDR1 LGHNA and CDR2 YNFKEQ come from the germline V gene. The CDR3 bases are TGTGCCAGCAGCCTAACTTCGACAGTCGACACAGATACGCAGTATTTT. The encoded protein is CASSLTSTVDTDTQYF.

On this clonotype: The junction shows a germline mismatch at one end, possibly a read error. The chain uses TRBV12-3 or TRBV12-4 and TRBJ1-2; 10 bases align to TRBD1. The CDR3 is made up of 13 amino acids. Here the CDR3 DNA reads TGTGCCAGCAGTGCGGGACAGGGGAATGGCTGCACCTTC. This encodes CASSAGQGNGCTF.

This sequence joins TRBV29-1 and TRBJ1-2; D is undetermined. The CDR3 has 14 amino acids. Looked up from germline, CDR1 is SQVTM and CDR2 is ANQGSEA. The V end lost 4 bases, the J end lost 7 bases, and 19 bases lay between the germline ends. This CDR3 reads CSVGSKGGFFGYTF. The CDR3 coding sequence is TGCAGCGTTGGCTCGAAGGGTGGGTTCTTTGGCTACACCTTC.

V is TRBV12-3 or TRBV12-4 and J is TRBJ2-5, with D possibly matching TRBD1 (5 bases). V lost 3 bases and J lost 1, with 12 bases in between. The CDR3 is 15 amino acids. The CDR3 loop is CASSLYRGSQETQYF. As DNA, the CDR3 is TGTGCCAGCAGTTTGTATAGGGGATCCCAAGAGACCCAGTACTTC.

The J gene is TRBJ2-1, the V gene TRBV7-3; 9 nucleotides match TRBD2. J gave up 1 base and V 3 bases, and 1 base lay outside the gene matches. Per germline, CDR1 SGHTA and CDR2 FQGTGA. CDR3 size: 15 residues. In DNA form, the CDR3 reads TGTGCCAGCAGCTTGGGACTAGCTTCCTACAATGAGCAGTTCTTC. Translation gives CASSLGLASYNEQFF.

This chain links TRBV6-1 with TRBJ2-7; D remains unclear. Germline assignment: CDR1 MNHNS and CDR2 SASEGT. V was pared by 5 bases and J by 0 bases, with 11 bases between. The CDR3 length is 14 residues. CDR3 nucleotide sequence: TGTGCCAGCAGTACTTATATGAGCTCCTACGAGCAGTACTTC. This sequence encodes CASSTYMSSYEQYF.

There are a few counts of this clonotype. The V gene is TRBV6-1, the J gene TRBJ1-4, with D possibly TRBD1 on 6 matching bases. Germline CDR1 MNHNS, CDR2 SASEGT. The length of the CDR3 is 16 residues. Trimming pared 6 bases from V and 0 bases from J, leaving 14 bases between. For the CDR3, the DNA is TGTGCCAGCAGCGACGGACAGTTTCCAACTAATGAAAAACTGTTTTTT. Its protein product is CASSDGQFPTNEKLFF.

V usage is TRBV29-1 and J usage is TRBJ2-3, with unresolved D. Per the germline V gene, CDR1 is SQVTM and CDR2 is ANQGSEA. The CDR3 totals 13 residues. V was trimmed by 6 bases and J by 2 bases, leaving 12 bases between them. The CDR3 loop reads CSVRWPLTDTQYF. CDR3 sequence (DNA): TGCAGCGTCCGATGGCCCCTCACAGATACGCAGTATTTT.